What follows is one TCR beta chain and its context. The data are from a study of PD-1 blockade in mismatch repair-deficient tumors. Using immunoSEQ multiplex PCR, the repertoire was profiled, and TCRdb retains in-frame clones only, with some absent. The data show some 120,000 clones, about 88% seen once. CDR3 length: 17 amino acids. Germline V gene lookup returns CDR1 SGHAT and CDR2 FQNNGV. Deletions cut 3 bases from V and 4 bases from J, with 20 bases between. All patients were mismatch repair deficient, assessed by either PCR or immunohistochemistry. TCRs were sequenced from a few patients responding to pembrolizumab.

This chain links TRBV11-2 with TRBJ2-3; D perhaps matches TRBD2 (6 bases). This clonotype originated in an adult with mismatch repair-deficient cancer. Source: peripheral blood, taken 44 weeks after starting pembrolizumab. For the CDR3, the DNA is TGTGCCAGCAGCTTGCGTAATTTTGGAGGAGGGGCAGATACGCAGTATTTT. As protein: CASSLRNFGGGADTQYF.